This T cell receptor (beta chain) was identified during a study of T-cell reconstitution after alpha-beta-depleted transplantation in children. General study findings and limits: Recipient T cells and thymic progenitors that survived gave rise to the high TCRbeta diversity observed at day 60 in some patients. Alpha-beta T cells present about two months after transplant were reported to originate from several hundred expanded graft clones. T-cell counts and diversity at one year post-transplant came mainly from newly produced T cells.

The junction had 8 bases not matched to a gene; V was cut back by 6 bases and J by 3 bases. Germline V gene data show CDR1 as ENHRY and CDR2 as SYGVKD. The CDR3 consists of 15 residues. Note on this clonotype: The antigen is undetermined.

Unique molecular identifiers were incorporated when the TCRbeta library was constructed. TCRdb redid the calling of the PCR reads with MiXCR, one entry per CDR3 protein. The sample lists 610,000 or so distinct CDR3 sequences, roughly a quarter occurring once. The chain links TRBV10-3 to TRBJ2-5, with 9 bases fitting TRBD1. Specimen: PBMCs, collected before TCRalphabeta/CD19-depleted stem cell transplant. The receptor comes from a boy in the first two years of life with Wiskott-Aldrich syndrome, due to receive a stem cell transplant. CDR3 sequence: CAIRPQGASEETQYF. The CDR3, as DNA: TGTGCCATCAGGCCACAGGGGGCATCGGAAGAGACCCAGTACTTC.